This T cell receptor (beta chain) was recorded in a study of blood T cell repertoires in COVID-19. Profiling relied on immunoSEQ multiplex PCR, and the TCRdb table lists in-frame clones only, not all of them. The sample lists almost 55,000 clones; about nine tenths were seen once. Germline V lookup: CDR1 SGHNT, CDR2 YENEEA. Trimming left V 3 bases short and J 2 bases short, with 17 bases between. This CDR3 comprises 17 residues. V gene TRBV11-3 combines with J gene TRBJ2-1; D possibly corresponds to TRBD1 (6 bases). This clonotype originated in a woman aged 40-49 years with active COVID-19. The sequencing input was peripheral blood. CDR3 amino acids: CASSLTRQVGTYNEQFF. CDR3 DNA sequence: TGTGCCAGCAGCTTGACCAGACAGGTGGGAACCTACAATGAGCAGTTCTTC.